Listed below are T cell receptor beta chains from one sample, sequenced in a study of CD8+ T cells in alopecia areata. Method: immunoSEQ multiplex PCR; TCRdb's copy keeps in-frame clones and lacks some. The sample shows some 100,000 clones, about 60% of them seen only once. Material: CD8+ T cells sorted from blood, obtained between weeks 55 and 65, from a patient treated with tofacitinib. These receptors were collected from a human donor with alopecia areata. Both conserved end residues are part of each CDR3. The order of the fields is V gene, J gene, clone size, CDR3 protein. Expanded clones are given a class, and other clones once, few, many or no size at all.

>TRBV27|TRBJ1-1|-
CASSLGTGYTEAFF
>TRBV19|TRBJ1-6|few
CASSPPGQGVRSPLHF
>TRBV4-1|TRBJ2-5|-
CASSQDLGGVSWKTQYF
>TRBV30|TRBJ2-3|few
CAWRLGDTQYF
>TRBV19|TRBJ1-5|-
CASKPGELGIDQPQHF
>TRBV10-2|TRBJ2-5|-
CASSVDRQETQYF
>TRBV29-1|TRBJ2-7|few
CSVVGLDRAPSYEQYF
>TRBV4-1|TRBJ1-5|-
CASSQDQGNQPQHF
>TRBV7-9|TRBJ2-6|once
CASSFGSVTSGANVLTF
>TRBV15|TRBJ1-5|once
CATSRDLAPNQPQHF
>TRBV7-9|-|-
CASSRTGYEQYF
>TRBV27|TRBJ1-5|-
CASRQGNQPQHF
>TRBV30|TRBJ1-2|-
CAFHTVSRGNYGYTF
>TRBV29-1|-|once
CSVEARRHEQYF
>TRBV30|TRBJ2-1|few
CAWSVARGSYNEQFF
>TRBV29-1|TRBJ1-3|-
CSGDSRGTIYF
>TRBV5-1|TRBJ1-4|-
CASSPGDWPSGEKLFF
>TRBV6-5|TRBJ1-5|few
CASAGEDNQPQHF
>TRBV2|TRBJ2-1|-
CASAREGQGFTAFAPYNEQFF
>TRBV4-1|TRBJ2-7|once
CASSQDRISYEQYF
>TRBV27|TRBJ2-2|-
CASSPGRGLGTGELFF
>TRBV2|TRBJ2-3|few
CASSQGRGGSTDTQYF
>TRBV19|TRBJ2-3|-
CASSIVLADTQYF
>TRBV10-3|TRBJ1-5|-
CAHRGLGQPQHF
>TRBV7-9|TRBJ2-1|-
CASRAETSGDEQFF
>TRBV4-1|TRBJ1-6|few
CASSYGRISPLHF
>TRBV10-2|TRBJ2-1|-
CASMNGNEQFF
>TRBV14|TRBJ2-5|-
CASSQWPGQQQETQYF
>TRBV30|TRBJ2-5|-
CAWSKVGPQETQYF
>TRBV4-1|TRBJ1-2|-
CASSQDQGYGYTF
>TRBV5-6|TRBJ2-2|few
CASSPGWGAGELFF
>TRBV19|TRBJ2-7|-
CARPGGDEQYF
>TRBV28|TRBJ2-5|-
CASRTGQGTRGTQYF
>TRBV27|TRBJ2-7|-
CASSSQGYEQYF
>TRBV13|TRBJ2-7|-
CASRVGTYEQYF
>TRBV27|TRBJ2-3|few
CASGRTDTQYF
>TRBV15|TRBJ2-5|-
CATSRDWRAETQYF
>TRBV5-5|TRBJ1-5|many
CASSWEQGINQPQHF
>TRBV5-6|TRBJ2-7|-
CASSRGRGLDEQYF
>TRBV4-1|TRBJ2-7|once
CASSQEGTGAYEQYF
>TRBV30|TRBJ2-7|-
CAWSADGYEQYF
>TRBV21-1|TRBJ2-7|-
CASRNRTGTGGLYEQYF
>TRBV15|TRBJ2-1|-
CATSEPTGSSYNEQFF
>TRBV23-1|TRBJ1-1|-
CASSPKKNTEAFF